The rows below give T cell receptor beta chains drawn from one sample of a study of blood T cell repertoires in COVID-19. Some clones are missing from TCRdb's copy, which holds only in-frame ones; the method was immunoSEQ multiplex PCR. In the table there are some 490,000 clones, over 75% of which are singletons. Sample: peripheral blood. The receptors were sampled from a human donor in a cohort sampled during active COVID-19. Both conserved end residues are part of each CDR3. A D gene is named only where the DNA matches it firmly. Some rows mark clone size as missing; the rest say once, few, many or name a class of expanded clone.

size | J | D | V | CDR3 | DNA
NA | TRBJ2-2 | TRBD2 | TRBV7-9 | CASSLGLAGRTGELFF | TGTGCCAGCAGCTTAGGACTAGCGGGAAGGACCGGGGAGCTGTTTTTT
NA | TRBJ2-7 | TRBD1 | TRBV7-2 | CASSLLGTGLYEQYF | TGTGCCAGCAGCTTATTGGGGACAGGCCTCTACGAGCAGTACTTC
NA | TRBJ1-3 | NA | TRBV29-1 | CSALSGVGFGNTIYF | TGCAGCGCCCTGTCGGGGGTTGGGTTTGGAAACACCATATATTTT
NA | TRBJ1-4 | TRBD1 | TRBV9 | CASSVGSGQGARRGEKLFF | TGTGCCAGCAGCGTAGGGAGTGGACAGGGGGCTCGGCGTGGTGAAAAACTGTTTTTT
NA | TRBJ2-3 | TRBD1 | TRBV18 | CASSPPGTGITDTQYF | TGTGCCAGCTCACCACCCGGGACAGGGATCACAGATACGCAGTATTTT
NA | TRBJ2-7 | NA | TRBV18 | CASSPPTGYTEQYF | TGTGCCAGCTCACCACCGACAGGCTACACTGAGCAGTACTTC
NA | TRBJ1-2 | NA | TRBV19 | CASSRANSYGYTF | TGTGCCAGTAGTAGGGCTAACAGCTATGGCTACACCTTC
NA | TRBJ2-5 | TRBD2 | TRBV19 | CASSIGLAGGWETQYF | TGTGCCAGTAGTATAGGTCTAGCGGGAGGGTGGGAGACCCAGTACTTC
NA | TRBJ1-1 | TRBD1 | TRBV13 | CASSRIQGADEAFF | TGTGCCAGCAGCCGGATACAGGGGGCTGATGAAGCTTTCTTT
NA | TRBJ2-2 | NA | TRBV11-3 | CASSLFGGANTGELFF | TGTGCCAGCAGCTTATTCGGGGGAGCCAACACCGGGGAGCTGTTTTTT
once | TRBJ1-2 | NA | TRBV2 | CASSDGAGVANYGYTF | TGTGCCAGCAGTGACGGGGCAGGGGTGGCAAACTATGGCTACACCTTC
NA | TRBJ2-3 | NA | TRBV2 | CASSATGQISTDTQYF | TGTGCCAGCAGCGCCACTGGACAAATCAGCACAGATACGCAGTATTTT
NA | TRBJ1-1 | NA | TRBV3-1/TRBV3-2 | CASSQGGGRGAFF | TGTGCCAGCAGCCAAGGGGGGGGCAGGGGCGCTTTCTTT
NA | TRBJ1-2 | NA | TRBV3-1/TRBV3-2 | CASSQGPGRYGYTF | TGTGCCAGCAGCCAAGGTCCAGGCAGGTATGGCTACACCTTC
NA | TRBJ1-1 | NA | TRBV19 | CASTPTGSNTEAFF | TGTGCCAGTACCCCAACAGGTTCTAACACTGAAGCTTTCTTT
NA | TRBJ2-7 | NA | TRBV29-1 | CSVAVTYEQYF | TGCAGCGTTGCCGTTACCTACGAGCAGTACTTC
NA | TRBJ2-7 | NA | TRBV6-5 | CASSPGGLGRYEQYF | TGTGCCAGCAGCCCAGGGGGACTGGGTCGATACGAGCAGTACTTC
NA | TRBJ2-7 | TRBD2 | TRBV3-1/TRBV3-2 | CASSSAGGPYEQYF | TGTGCCAGCAGTTCCGCGGGAGGGCCTTACGAGCAGTACTTC
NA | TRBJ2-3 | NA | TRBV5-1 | CASSLARVTDTQYF | TGCGCCAGCAGCTTGGCTCGCGTCACAGATACGCAGTATTTT
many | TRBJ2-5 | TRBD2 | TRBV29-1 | CSVAPLAVPETQYF | TGCAGCGTTGCCCCTCTAGCGGTGCCGGAGACCCAGTACTTC
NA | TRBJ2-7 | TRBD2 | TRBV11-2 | CASSAQFGLAYEQYF | TGTGCCAGCAGCGCACAATTCGGACTAGCGTACGAGCAGTACTTC
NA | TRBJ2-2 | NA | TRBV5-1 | CASSLVPRVGSGELFF | TGCGCCAGCAGCTTGGTTCCGCGGGTCGGGTCCGGGGAGCTGTTTTTT
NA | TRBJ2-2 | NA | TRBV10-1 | CASSDQGGREMNTGELFF | TGCGCCAGCAGTGACCAGGGTGGGCGGGAAATGAACACCGGGGAGCTGTTTTTT
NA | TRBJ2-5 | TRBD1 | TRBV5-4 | CASSPVTGGRETQYF | TGTGCCAGCAGCCCGGTAACAGGGGGCAGGGAGACCCAGTACTTC
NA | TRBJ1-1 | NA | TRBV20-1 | CSAPGFTEAFF | TGCAGTGCCCCAGGGTTCACTGAAGCTTTCTTT
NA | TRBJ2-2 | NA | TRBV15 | CATCPGAAGELFF | TGTGCCACCTGCCCGGGAGCGGCCGGGGAGCTGTTTTTT
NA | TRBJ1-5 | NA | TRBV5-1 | CASSLGLRDQPQHF | TGCGCCAGCAGCTTGGGTCTCAGGGATCAGCCCCAGCATTTT
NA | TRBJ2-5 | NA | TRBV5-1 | CASSLGQEETQYF | TGCGCCAGCAGCTTGGGACAAGAAGAGACCCAGTACTTC